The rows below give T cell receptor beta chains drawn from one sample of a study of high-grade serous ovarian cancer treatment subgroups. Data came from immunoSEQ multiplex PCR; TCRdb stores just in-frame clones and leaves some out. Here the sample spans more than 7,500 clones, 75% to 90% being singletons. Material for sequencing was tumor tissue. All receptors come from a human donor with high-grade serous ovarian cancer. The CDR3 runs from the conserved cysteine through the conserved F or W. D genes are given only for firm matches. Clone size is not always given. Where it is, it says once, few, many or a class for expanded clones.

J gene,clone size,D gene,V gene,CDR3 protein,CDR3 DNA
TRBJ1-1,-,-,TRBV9,CASSVNTGNTEAFF,TGTGCCAGCAGCGTAAATACAGGAAACACTGAAGCTTTCTTT
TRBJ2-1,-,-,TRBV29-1,CSARANNEQFF,TGCAGCGCCCGGGCCAACAATGAGCAGTTCTTC
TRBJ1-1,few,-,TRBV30,CAWTRQAVDTEAFF,TGTGCCTGGACTCGACAGGCAGTGGACACTGAAGCTTTCTTT
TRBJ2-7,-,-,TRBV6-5,CASSYSGFNEQYF,TGTGCCAGCAGTTACTCAGGGTTCAACGAGCAGTACTTC
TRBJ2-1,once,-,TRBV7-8,CASSYLWSNEQFF,TGTGCCAGCAGCTACCTGTGGAGCAATGAGCAGTTCTTC
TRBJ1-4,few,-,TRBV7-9,CASSLSDEKLFF,TGTGCCAGCAGCTTATCAGATGAAAAACTGTTTTTT
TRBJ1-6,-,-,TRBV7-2,CASSHGGTVNSPLHF,TGTGCCAGTTCACACGGGGGAACAGTAAATTCACCCCTCCACTTT
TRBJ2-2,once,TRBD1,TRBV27,CASSLRGNRQGANTGELFF,TGTGCCAGCAGTTTGAGGGGGAATCGACAGGGGGCGAACACCGGGGAGCTGTTTTTT
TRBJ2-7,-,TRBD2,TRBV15,CATSVKRGGWYEQYF,TGTGCCACCAGCGTGAAGCGGGGGGGCTGGTACGAGCAGTACTTC
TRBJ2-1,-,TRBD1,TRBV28,CASSLQEGARAYNEQFF,TGTGCCAGCAGTCTCCAAGAGGGGGCGCGCGCCTACAATGAGCAGTTCTTC
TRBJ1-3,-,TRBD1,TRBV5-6,CASSLLDRGSGNTIYF,TGTGCCAGCAGCTTGCTAGACAGGGGATCTGGAAACACCATATATTTT
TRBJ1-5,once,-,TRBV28,CASSLGSRTELNQPQHF,TGTGCCAGCAGTTTGGGGAGTAGGACAGAGCTCAATCAGCCCCAGCATTTT
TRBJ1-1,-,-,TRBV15,CATSPPQVGSTEAFF,TGTGCCACCAGCCCCCCCCAGGTGGGAAGCACTGAAGCTTTCTTT
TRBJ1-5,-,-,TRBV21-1,CASSKVRDGDDNQPQHF,TGTGCCAGCAGCAAAGTAAGGGATGGGGACGACAATCAGCCCCAGCATTTT
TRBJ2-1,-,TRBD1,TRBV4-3,CASSQDFGQGYNEQFF,TGCGCCAGCAGCCAAGATTTCGGACAGGGGTATAATGAGCAGTTCTTC
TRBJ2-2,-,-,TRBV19,CASRTRPGELFF,TGTGCCAGTAGGACACGACCCGGGGAGCTGTTTTTT
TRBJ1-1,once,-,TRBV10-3,CAISDPRRNTEAFF,TGTGCCATCAGTGACCCCAGACGGAACACTGAAGCTTTCTTT
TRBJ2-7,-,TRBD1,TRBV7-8,CASSKNPGQAYEQYF,TGTGCCAGCAGCAAGAATCCGGGACAGGCTTACGAGCAGTACTTC
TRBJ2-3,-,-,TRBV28,CASRMSTQYF,TGTGCCAGCAGGATGAGTACGCAGTATTTT
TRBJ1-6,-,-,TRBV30,CAWSVTSSPLHF,TGTGCCTGGAGTGTAACTTCTTCACCCCTCCACTTT
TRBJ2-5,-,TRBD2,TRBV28,CASSPGLAGVETQYF,TGTGCCAGCAGCCCGGGACTAGCGGGGGTTGAGACCCAGTACTTC
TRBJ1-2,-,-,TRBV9,CASSVGPGLVYGYTF,TGTGCCAGCAGCGTAGGCCCAGGGCTTGTCTATGGCTACACCTTC
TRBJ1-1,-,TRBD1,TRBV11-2,CASSFSLRTGMGTEAFF,TGTGCCAGCAGCTTCAGTCTTCGGACAGGGATGGGGACTGAAGCTTTCTTT
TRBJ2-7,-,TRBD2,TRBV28,CASSLLAGHYEQYF,TGTGCCAGCAGTTTGCTAGCGGGCCACTACGAGCAGTACTTC
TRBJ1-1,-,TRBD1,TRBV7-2,CASSLGTGAGHTEAFF,TGTGCCAGCAGCCTCGGGACAGGGGCGGGTCACACTGAAGCTTTCTTT
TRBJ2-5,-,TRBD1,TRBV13,CASSYNRGQETQYF,TGTGCCAGCAGCTATAACAGGGGCCAAGAGACCCAGTACTTC
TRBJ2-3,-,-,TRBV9,CASSVDWGRRGTDTQYF,TGTGCCAGCAGCGTAGACTGGGGGCGTCGTGGCACAGATACGCAGTATTTT
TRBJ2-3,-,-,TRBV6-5,CASSYSRGTQYF,TGTGCCAGCAGTTACTCCCGGGGTACGCAGTATTTT
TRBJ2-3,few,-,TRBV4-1,CASSDSGHSTDTQYF,TGCGCCAGCAGCGATAGCGGCCATAGCACAGATACGCAGTATTTT
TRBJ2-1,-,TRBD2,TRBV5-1,CASSSTSGSIGEQFF,TGCGCCAGCAGCTCGACTAGCGGGAGTATTGGTGAGCAGTTCTTC
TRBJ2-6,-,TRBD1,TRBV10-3,CAITPGQGAAGANVLTF,TGTGCCATCACCCCGGGACAGGGGGCAGCTGGGGCCAACGTCCTGACTTTC
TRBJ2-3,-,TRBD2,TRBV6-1,CASSEAPSGGAGDTQYF,TGTGCCAGCAGTGAAGCACCTAGCGGGGGGGCGGGAGATACGCAGTATTTT
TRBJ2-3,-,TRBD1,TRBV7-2,CASSLSATGGTDTQYF,TGTGCCAGCAGTTTATCGGCGACAGGGGGCACAGATACGCAGTATTTT
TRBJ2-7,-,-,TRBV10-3,CAISDREGSYEQYF,TGTGCCATCAGTGACAGGGAAGGATCCTACGAGCAGTACTTC
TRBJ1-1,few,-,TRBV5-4,CASSLVGSVYTEAFF,TGTGCCAGCAGCTTAGTGGGGTCGGTTTACACTGAAGCTTTCTTT
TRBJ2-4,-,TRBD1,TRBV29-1,CSVPGQGGNIQYF,TGCAGCGTTCCGGGACAGGGGGGCAACATTCAGTACTTC
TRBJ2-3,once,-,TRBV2,CASSLMVTRADTQYF,TGTGCCAGCAGTCTGATGGTAACGAGGGCAGATACGCAGTATTTT
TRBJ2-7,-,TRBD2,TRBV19,CATTPGTSGSSREQYF,TGTGCCACTACACCGGGGACTAGCGGGAGCTCTCGGGAGCAGTACTTC
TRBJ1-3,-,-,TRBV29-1,CSAETGFSGNTIYF,TGCAGCGCCGAGACAGGTTTCTCTGGAAACACCATATATTTT
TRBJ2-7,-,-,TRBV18,CATGRGPNEQYF,TGTGCAACCGGTCGGGGGCCAAACGAGCAGTACTTC
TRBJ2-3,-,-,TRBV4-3,CASSQVSSGTDTQYF,TGCGCCAGCAGCCAAGTCTCTAGCGGCACAGATACGCAGTATTTT
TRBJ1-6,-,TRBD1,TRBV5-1,CASRSAGGNNSPLHF,TGCGCCAGCAGATCCGCAGGGGGTAATAATTCACCCCTCCACTTT
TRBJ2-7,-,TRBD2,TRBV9,CASSVVQREFYEQYF,TGTGCCAGCAGCGTAGTCCAGCGGGAGTTCTACGAGCAGTACTTC
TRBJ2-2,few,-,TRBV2,CASRLTGLELFF,TGTGCCAGCAGACTCACAGGGCTTGAGCTGTTTTTT
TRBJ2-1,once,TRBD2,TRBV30,CACLTSGRYNEQFF,TGTGCCTGCTTGACTAGCGGGAGATACAATGAGCAGTTCTTC
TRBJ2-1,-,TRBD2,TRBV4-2,CASSQDRWRGGLNYNEQFF,TGTGCCAGCAGCCAAGATCGTTGGCGGGGGGGCTTAAACTACAATGAGCAGTTCTTC
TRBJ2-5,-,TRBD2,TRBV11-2,CASSAQLAEQYF,TGTGCCAGCAGCGCCCAACTAGCGGAGCAGTACTTC
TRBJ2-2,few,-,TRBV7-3,CASSFSTNTGELFF,TGTGCCAGCAGCTTCTCGACGAACACCGGGGAGCTGTTTTTT